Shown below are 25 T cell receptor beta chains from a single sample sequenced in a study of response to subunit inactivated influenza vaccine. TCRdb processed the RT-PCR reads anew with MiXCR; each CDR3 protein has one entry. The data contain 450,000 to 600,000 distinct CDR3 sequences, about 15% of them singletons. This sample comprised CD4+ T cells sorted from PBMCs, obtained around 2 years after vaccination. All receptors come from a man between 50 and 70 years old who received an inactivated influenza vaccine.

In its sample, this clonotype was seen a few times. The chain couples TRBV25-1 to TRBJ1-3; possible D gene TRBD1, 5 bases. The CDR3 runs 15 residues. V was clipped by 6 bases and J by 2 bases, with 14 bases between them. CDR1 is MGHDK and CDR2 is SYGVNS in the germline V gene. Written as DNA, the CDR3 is TGTGCCAGCAGATGGGGCAAGTCCGCTGGAAACACCATATATTTT. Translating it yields CASRWGKSAGNTIYF. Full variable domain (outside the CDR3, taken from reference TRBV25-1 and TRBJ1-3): EADIYQTPRYLVIGTGKKITLECSQTMGHDKMYWYQQDPGMELHLIHYSYGVNSTEKGDLSSESTVSRIRTEHFPLTLESARPSHTSQYLCASRWGKSAGNTIYFGEGSWLTVV.

In nucleotides, the CDR3 is TGCGCCAGCAGCTTGGCCATACGACAGGGGACCTACGAGCAGTACTTC. It is translated as CASSLAIRQGTYEQYF. V usage is TRBV5-1 and J usage is TRBJ2-7, with 8 positions matching TRBD1. The CDR3 loop spans 16 amino acids. Germline loops: CDR1 SGHRS, CDR2 YFSETQ. Trimming cost V 0 bases and J 2 bases; bases outside gene matches: 7.

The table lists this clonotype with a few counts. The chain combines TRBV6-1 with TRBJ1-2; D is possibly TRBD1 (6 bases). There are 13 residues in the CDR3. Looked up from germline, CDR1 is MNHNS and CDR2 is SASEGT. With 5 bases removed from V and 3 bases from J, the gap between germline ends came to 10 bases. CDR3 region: CASSMTGDYGYTF. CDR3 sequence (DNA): TGTGCCAGCAGTATGACAGGAGACTATGGCTACACCTTC.

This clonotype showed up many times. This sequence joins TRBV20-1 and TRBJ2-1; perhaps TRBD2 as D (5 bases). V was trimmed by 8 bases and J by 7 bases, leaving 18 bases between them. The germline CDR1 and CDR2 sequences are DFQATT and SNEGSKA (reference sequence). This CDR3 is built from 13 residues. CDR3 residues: CSPSPEARNEQFF. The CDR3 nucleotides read TGCAGTCCCAGCCCGGAGGCCAGGAATGAGCAGTTCTTC.

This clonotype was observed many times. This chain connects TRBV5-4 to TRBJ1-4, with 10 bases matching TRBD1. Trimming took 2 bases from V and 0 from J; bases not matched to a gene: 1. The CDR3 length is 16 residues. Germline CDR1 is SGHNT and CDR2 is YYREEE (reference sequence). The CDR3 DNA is TGTGCCAGCAGCTTAGGACAGGGGGCAACTAATGAAAAACTGTTTTTT. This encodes CASSLGQGATNEKLFF.

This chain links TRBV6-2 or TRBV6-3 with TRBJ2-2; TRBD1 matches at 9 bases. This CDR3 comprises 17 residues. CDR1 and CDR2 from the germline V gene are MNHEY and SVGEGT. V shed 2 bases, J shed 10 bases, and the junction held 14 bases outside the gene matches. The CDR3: CASSYGTGRPGRVELFF. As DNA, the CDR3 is TGTGCCAGCAGTTACGGGACAGGGCGCCCAGGCCGAGTGGAGCTGTTTTTT.

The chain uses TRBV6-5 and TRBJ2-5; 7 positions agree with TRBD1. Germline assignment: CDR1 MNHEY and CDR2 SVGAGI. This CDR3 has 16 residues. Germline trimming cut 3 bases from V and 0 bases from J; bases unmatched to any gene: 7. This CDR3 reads CASSYGDRVYQETQYF. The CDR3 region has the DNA TGTGCCAGCAGTTATGGAGACAGGGTTTACCAAGAGACCCAGTACTTC.

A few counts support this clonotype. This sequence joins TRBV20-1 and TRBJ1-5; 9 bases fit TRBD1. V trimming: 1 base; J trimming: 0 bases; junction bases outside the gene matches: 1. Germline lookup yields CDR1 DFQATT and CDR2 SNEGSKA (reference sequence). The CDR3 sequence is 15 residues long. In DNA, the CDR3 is TGCAGTGCTAGAGGGACAGGGGATAGCAATCAGCCCCAGCATTTT. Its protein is CSARGTGDSNQPQHF.

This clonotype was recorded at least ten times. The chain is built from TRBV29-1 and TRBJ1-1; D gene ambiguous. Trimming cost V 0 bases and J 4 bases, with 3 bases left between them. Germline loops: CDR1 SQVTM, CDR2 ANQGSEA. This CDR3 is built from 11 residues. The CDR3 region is CSVEDATEAFF. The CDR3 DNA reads TGCAGCGTTGAAGATGCCACTGAAGCTTTCTTT.

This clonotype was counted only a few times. The CDR3 region is CSARQGASNQPQHF. The CDR3 DNA follows: TGCAGTGCTAGGCAGGGGGCGAGCAATCAGCCCCAGCATTTT. The chain carries TRBV20-1 and TRBJ1-5; 8 bases match TRBD1. The germline gives CDR1 DFQATT, CDR2 SNEGSKA (reference sequence). J lost 1 base, V lost 3 bases, and 2 bases had no gene match. The CDR3 covers 14 residues.

The CDR3 loop reads CASSGTVTGELFF. Written as DNA, the CDR3 is TGTGCCAGCAGTGGGACAGTCACCGGGGAGCTGTTTTTT. V gene TRBV6-2 or TRBV6-3 combines with J gene TRBJ2-2, with TRBD1 matching over 7 bases. The CDR3 totals 13 residues. The germline gives CDR1 MNHEY, CDR2 SVGEGT. The junction had 1 base not matched to a gene; V was cut back by 5 bases and J by 4 bases.

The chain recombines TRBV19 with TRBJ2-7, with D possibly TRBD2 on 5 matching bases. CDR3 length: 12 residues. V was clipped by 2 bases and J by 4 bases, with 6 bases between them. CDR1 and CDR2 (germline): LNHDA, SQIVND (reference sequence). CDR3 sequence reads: CASSIRGYEQYF. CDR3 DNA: TGTGCCAGTAGTATACGGGGTTACGAGCAGTACTTC.

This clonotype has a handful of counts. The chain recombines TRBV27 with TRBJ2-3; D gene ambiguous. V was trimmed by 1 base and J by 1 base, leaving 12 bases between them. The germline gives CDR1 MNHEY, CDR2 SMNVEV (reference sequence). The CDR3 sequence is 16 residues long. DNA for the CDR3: TGTGCCAGCAGTTTATTGGGCCAGTTCCGCACAGATACGCAGTATTTT. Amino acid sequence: CASSLLGQFRTDTQYF.

The CDR3 is CASSYTSGGLSQQFF. The DNA of the CDR3 is TGTGCCAGCAGTTACACTAGCGGGGGCCTCTCCCAGCAGTTCTTC. This chain uses TRBV6-5 with TRBJ2-1, with 11 bases matching TRBD2. The germline V gene encodes CDR1 MNHEY and CDR2 SVGAGI. The CDR3 runs to 15 residues. The J segment lost 11 bases and the V segment lost 2 bases, leaving 8 bases of the junction unmatched.

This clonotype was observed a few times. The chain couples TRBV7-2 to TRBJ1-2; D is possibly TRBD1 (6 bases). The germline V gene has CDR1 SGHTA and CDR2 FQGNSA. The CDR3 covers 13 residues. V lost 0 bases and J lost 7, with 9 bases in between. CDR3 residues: CASSLAGAGGYTF. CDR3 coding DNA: TGTGCCAGCAGCTTAGCGGGGGCTGGTGGCTACACCTTC.

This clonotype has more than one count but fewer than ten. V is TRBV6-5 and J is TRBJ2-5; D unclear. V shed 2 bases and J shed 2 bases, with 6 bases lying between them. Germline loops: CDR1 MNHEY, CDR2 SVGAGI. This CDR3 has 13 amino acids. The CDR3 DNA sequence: TGTGCCAGCAGTTACCCGGGTCAAGAGACCCAGTACTTC. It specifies CASSYPGQETQYF.

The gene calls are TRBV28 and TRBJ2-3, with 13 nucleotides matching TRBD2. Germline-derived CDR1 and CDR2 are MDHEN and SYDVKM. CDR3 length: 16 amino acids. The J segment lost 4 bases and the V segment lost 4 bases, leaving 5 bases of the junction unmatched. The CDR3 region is CASSSRTSGSADTQYF. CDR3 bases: TGTGCCAGCAGTTCCCGGACTAGCGGGAGTGCAGATACGCAGTATTTT. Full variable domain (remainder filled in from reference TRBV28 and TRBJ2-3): DVKVTQSSRYLVKRTGEKVFLECVQDMDHENMFWYRQDPGLGLRLIYFSYDVKMKEKGDIPEGYSVSREKKERFSLILESASTNQTSMYLCASSSRTSGSADTQYFGPGTRLTVL.

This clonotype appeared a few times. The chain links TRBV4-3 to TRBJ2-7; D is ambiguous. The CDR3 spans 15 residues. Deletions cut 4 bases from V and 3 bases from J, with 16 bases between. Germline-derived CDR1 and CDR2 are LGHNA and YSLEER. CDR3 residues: CASSLQDQNGYEQYF. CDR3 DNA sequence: TGCGCCAGCAGCCTTCAGGACCAGAACGGCTACGAGCAGTACTTC.

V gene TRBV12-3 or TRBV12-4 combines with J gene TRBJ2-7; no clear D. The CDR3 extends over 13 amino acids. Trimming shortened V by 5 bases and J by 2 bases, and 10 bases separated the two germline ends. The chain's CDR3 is CASSPGSAYEQYF. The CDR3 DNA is TGTGCCAGCAGTCCAGGCTCCGCCTACGAGCAGTACTTC.

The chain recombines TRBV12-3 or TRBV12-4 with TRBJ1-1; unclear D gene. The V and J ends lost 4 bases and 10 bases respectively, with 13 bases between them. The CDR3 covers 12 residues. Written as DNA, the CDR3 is TGTGCCAGCAGTTCCCCCCAGTTGGGAGCTTTCTTT. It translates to CASSSPQLGAFF.

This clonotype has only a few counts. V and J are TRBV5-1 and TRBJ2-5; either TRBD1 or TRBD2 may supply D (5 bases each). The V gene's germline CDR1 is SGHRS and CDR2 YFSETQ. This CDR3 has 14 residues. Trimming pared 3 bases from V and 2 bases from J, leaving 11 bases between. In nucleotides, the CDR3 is TGCGCCAGCAGCTCCCTGGGACCACAAGAGACCCAGTACTTC. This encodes CASSSLGPQETQYF.

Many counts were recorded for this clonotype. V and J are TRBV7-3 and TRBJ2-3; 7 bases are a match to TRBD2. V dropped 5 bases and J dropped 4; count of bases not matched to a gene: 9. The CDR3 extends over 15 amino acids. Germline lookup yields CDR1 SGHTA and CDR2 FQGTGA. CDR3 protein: CASSPLAGVADTQYF. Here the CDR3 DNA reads TGTGCCAGCAGCCCTCTTGCGGGAGTGGCAGATACGCAGTATTTT.

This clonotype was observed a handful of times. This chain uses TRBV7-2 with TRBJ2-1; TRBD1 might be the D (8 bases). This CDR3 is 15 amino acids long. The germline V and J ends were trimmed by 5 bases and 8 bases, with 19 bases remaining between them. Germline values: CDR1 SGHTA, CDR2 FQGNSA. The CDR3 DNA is TGTGCCAGCAGCCCAAGACAGGGGAGGGCCTATGAGCAGTTCTTC. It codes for CASSPRQGRAYEQFF.

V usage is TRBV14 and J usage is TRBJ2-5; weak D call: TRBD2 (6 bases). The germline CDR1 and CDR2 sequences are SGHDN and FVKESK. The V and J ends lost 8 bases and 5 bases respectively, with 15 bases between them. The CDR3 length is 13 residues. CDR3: CASRLGGVETQYF. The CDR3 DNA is TGTGCCAGCCGATTGGGGGGTGTGGAGACCCAGTACTTC.

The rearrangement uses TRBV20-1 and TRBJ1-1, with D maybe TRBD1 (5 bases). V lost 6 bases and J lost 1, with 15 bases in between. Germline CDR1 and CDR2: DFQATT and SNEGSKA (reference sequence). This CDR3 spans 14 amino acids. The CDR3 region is CSAQGVHWNTEAFF. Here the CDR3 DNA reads TGCAGTGCGCAGGGCGTACACTGGAACACTGAAGCTTTCTTT.